The 2 T cell receptor beta chains in this list originate from one sample, sequenced in a study of early stage breast cancer tumors. Produced via immunoSEQ multiplex PCR; TCRdb's table is partial and in-frame only. Here the sample spans more than 60,000 clones, roughly three quarters being singletons. Sequenced: blood. The receptors stem from a person in their sixties or seventies with breast cancer.

This clone appeared a single time. The chain is built from TRBV19 and TRBJ1-5, with a possible D match to TRBD1 (6 bases). V was trimmed by 3 bases and J by 4 bases, leaving 19 bases between them. The CDR3 consists of 17 residues. Germline V lookup: CDR1 LNHDA, CDR2 SQIVND (reference sequence). The CDR3 DNA sequence: TGTGCCAGTAGTATTGTCCTCTCAGGGGCTGTAAATCAGCCCCAGCATTTT. The encoded protein is CASSIVLSGAVNQPQHF.

The chain employs TRBV5-4 and TRBJ1-4, with D perhaps TRBD1 (6 bases). The CDR3 is made up of 15 amino acids. Trimming shortened V by 4 bases and J by 10 bases, and 20 bases separated the two germline ends. Per germline, CDR1 SGHNT and CDR2 YYREEE (reference sequence). Here the CDR3 reads CASSPGGRGSGKLFF. The CDR3 DNA follows: TGTGCCAGCAGCCCCGGGGGGCGCGGTTCGGGAAAACTGTTTTTT.